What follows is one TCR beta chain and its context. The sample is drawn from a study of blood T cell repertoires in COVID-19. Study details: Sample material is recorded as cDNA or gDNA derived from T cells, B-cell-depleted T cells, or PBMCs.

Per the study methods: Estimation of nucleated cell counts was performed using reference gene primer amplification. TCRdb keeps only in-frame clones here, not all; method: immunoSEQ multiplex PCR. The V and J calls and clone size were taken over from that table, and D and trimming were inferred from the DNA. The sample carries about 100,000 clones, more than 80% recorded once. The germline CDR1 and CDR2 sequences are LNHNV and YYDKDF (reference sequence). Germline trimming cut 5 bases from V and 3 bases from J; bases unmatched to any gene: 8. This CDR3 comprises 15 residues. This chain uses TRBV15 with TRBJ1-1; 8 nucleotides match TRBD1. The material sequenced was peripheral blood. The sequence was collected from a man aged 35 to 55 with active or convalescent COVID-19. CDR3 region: CATSDPGQGYTEAFF. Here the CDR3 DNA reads TGTGCCACCAGCGATCCCGGACAGGGCTACACTGAAGCTTTCTTT.